The present T cell receptor (beta chain) was sequenced within a study of blood T cell repertoires in COVID-19. On the study more broadly: COVID-19 samples from acute and convalescent phases originated in the United States, Italy and Spain. PBMCs, B-cell-depleted T cells, or T cells provided the cDNA or gDNA that made up the material.

Per the authors' pipeline: Scientists estimated how many nucleated cells there were by amplifying reference gene primers. Using immunoSEQ multiplex PCR, the repertoire was profiled, and TCRdb retains in-frame clones only, with some absent. V, J and clone size are taken as reported in that table, and D and trimming were inferred from the DNA itself. The profile shows 100,000 or so clones, roughly 92% of them singletons. The CDR3 is made up of 15 amino acids. V lost 5 bases and J lost 2; bases outside the gene matches: 3. The V gene's germline CDR1 is LNHDA and CDR2 SQIVND (reference sequence). The chain combines TRBV19 with TRBJ2-6; TRBD1 matches at 7 bases. Material for sequencing was peripheral blood. The clonotype was recovered from a man aged 50 to 60 with active COVID-19. CDR3 in DNA: TGTGCCAGTAGTGATGACAGGGCTGGGGCCAACGTCCTGACTTTC. This translates into CASSDDRAGANVLTF. The variable domain in full, with the rest retrieved from reference TRBV19 and TRBJ2-6, is DGGITQSPKYLFRKEGQNVTLSCEQNLNHDAMYWYRQDPGQGLRLIYYSQIVNDFQKGDIAEGYSVSREKKESFPLTVTSAQKNPTAFYLCASSDDRAGANVLTFGAGSRLTVL.